A single sample gave rise to the 23 T cell receptor beta chains below, sequenced in a study of blood T cell repertoires in COVID-19. The data were produced by immunoSEQ multiplex PCR, yet TCRdb's version contains in-frame clones alone and is incomplete. The sample shows about 200,000 clones, 80% to 85% of them seen only once. Sequencing used PBMCs or T cells enriched from blood (not recorded which). These receptors were taken from a woman aged 30 to 39 who had been exposed to COVID-19.

The chain couples TRBV4-2 to TRBJ1-6; no definite D call. Trimming took off 7 bases at V and 7 bases at J, with 17 bases between the two ends. Germline-derived CDR1 and CDR2 are LGHNA and YNFKEQ. The CDR3 is 15 residues long. DNA for the CDR3: TGTGCCAGCACCCCCGCTGATACTATAAATTCACCCCTCCACTTT. Translation: CASTPADTINSPLHF.

This chain joins TRBV7-9 and TRBJ1-1; 7 bases fit TRBD1. Germline loops: CDR1 SEHNR, CDR2 FQNEAQ (reference sequence). This CDR3 is built from 13 residues. Trimming at V came to 2 bases and at J to 6 bases, leaving 3 bases not matched to a gene. The CDR3: CASSLLQGSEAFF. Written as DNA, the CDR3 is TGTGCCAGCAGCTTACTACAGGGGTCTGAAGCTTTCTTT. Combining the CDR3 with reference TRBV7-9 and TRBJ1-1 gives the whole variable domain DTGVSQNPRHKITKRGQNVTFRCDPISEHNRLYWYRQTLGQGPEFLTYFQNEAQLEKSRLLSDRFSAERPKGSFSTLEIQRTEQGDSAMYLCASSLLQGSEAFFGQGTRLTVV.

The rearrangement uses TRBV4-1 and TRBJ2-1, with D possibly TRBD2 on 7 matching bases. V lost 5 bases and J lost 6, with 23 bases in between. The CDR3 consists of 17 residues. Germline values: CDR1 MGHRA, CDR2 YSYEKL. This CDR3 reads CASSTRGLSTGTNEQFF. CDR3 coding DNA: TGCGCCAGCAGCACGCGGGGGCTCAGCACCGGGACCAATGAGCAGTTCTTC.

A word on this clone: Additional DNA sequences in this sample encode the identical CDR3. V is TRBV7-2 and J is TRBJ2-7; tentative D call: TRBD1 (5 bases). Per the germline V gene, CDR1 is SGHTA and CDR2 is FQGNSA. The CDR3 spans 14 residues. Trimming left V 1 base short and J 2 bases short, with 9 bases between. Here the CDR3 reads CASSLVWGAYEQYF. CDR3 sequence (DNA): TGTGCCAGCAGCTTAGTGTGGGGCGCCTACGAGCAGTACTTC.

The chain joins TRBV3-1 (or the pseudogene TRBV3-2) to TRBJ2-3; 9 bases agree with TRBD2. With 0 bases clipped from V and 7 bases from J, the junction kept 14 bases outside the gene matches. Germline V gene sequence: CDR1 LGHDT, CDR2 YNNKEL (reference sequence). CDR3 size: 18 residues. The chain's CDR3 is CASSQEGGLASDLYTQYF. The CDR3 DNA follows: TGTGCCAGCAGCCAAGAGGGAGGACTAGCGTCTGATCTCTATACGCAGTATTTT.

This clone was seen just once. The J gene is TRBJ1-2, the V gene TRBV19; D is unresolved. Looked up from germline, CDR1 is LNHDA and CDR2 is SQIVND (reference sequence). Trimming cost V 3 bases and J 4 bases, with 18 bases left between them. The length of the CDR3 is 16 residues. CDR3 in DNA: TGTGCCAGTAGTATTAGTTTCGACGTGGACTTCTATGGCTACACCTTC. Protein sequence: CASSISFDVDFYGYTF.

This clone was counted between two and nine times. The CDR3 DNA reads as TGTGCCAGCAGTGAGGGGGATAGCGGGGGGCGAAAAGAGACCCAGTACTTC. This encodes CASSEGDSGGRKETQYF. The V call is TRBV2, the J call TRBJ2-5; TRBD2 agrees at 10 bases. Germline trimming cut 3 bases from V and 3 bases from J; bases unmatched to any gene: 10. CDR1 is SNHLY and CDR2 is FYNNEI in the germline V gene. The CDR3 covers 17 residues.

This sequence joins TRBV3-1 (or the pseudogene TRBV3-2) and TRBJ2-7; D is perhaps TRBD2 (6 bases). The CDR3 length is 14 residues. V was clipped by 1 base and J by 4 bases, with 11 bases between them. Per the germline V gene, CDR1 is LGHDT and CDR2 is YNNKEL (reference sequence). The CDR3 sequence is CASSQARGRYEQYF. In DNA, the CDR3 is TGTGCCAGCAGCCAAGCTCGGGGGAGGTACGAGCAGTACTTC.

Of note for this clone: This may arise from a read error, as a much more abundant clone is one base away. This sequence joins TRBV7-2 and TRBJ1-2; 7 bases match TRBD1. This CDR3 region has 13 residues. Germline V CDR1 and CDR2: SGHTA, FQGNSA. V trimming: 4 bases; J trimming: 2 bases; junction bases outside the gene matches: 1. CDR3 residues: CASSSGQNYGYTF. The CDR3 coding sequence is TGTGCCAGCAGCTCGGGACAGAACTATGGCTACACCTTC.

The chain couples TRBV6-5 to TRBJ2-7; 9 positions match TRBD2. CDR3 length: 14 residues. The germline V gene has CDR1 MNHEY and CDR2 SVGAGI. V trimming: 6 bases; J trimming: 5 bases; junction bases outside the gene matches: 8. DNA for the CDR3: TGTGCCAGCAGGGCGGGACTAGCTCCAGACGAGCAGTACTTC. This gives the protein CASRAGLAPDEQYF.

This clone was detected a few times. V gene TRBV7-9 combines with J gene TRBJ1-6; possibly TRBD1 for D (5 bases). There are 13 residues in the CDR3. Trimming took 4 bases from V and 7 from J, leaving 8 bases between them. Germline V gene sequence: CDR1 SEHNR, CDR2 FQNEAQ (reference sequence). CDR3 loop: CASSSPGNSPLHF. The CDR3 nucleotides are TGTGCCAGCAGCTCTCCAGGGAATTCACCCCTCCACTTT.

V and J are TRBV5-5 and TRBJ2-7; D may be TRBD1 (6 bases). This CDR3 region has 16 residues. Germline CDR1 is SGHKS and CDR2 is YYEKEE (reference sequence). The V end was cut by 2 bases, the J end by 0 bases, with 15 bases between. In DNA form, the CDR3 reads TGTGCCAGCAGCTTACAGGGTTTTTTTAGCTCCTACGAGCAGTACTTC. This encodes CASSLQGFFSSYEQYF.

In DNA form, the CDR3 reads TGTGCCAGCAGCTTAGACCAGGGACTCGGCAATCAGCCCCAGCATTTT. Encoded protein: CASSLDQGLGNQPQHF. The V and J genes are TRBV7-8 and TRBJ1-5; TRBD1 is a possible D gene (5 bases). The germline V gene encodes CDR1 SGHVS and CDR2 FQNEAQ. The CDR3 consists of 16 residues. V was trimmed by 1 base and J by 2 bases, leaving 12 bases between them.

In its sample, this clone was seen once. The chain links TRBV6-2 or TRBV6-3 to TRBJ2-3; a possible D gene is TRBD2 (6 bases). The germline V and J ends were trimmed by 4 bases and 5 bases, with 19 bases remaining between them. The CDR3 is made up of 16 amino acids. CDR1 and CDR2 from the germline V gene are MNHEY and SVGEGT. CDR3 region: CASSSWAGLREDTQYF. The CDR3 nucleotides read TGTGCCAGCAGTTCGTGGGCGGGACTCCGTGAAGATACGCAGTATTTT.

This sequence joins TRBV2 and TRBJ2-1, with D maybe TRBD1 (5 bases). Germline loops: CDR1 SNHLY, CDR2 FYNNEI. CDR3 length equals 13 residues. The V end was cut by 9 bases, the J end by 2 bases, with 11 bases between. The CDR3 loop reads CASMTATYNEQFF. DNA of the CDR3: TGTGCCAGTATGACAGCTACCTACAATGAGCAGTTCTTC.

The V and J genes are TRBV18 and TRBJ1-2; 8 bases are shared with TRBD1. Trimming at V came to 3 bases and at J to 0 bases, leaving 9 bases not matched to a gene. From germline, CDR1 is KGHSH and CDR2 LQKENI. CDR3 length: 17 residues. CDR3 nucleotides: TGTGCCAGCTCACCTGGGCAGGGGGCGTCAGCTAACTATGGCTACACCTTC. It translates to CASSPGQGASANYGYTF.

This chain joins TRBV5-4 and TRBJ2-7, with 12 bases fitting TRBD2. Germline CDR1 SGHNT, CDR2 YYREEE (reference sequence). The CDR3 totals 15 residues. J gave up 5 bases and V 2 bases, and 5 bases lay outside the gene matches. The CDR3 nucleotides read TGTGCCAGCAGCTTTCCCGCTAGCGGGGGGGACGAGCAGTACTTC. It yields the protein CASSFPASGGDEQYF.

The chain recombines TRBV2 with TRBJ2-2, with D maybe TRBD1 (5 bases). Trimming took 2 bases from V and 5 from J, leaving 9 bases between them. The CDR3 spans 14 residues. CDR1 and CDR2 (germline): SNHLY, FYNNEI. CDR3 sequence: CASSESDRTGELFF. In DNA form, the CDR3 reads TGTGCCAGCAGTGAAAGCGACAGAACCGGGGAGCTGTTTTTT.

This clone was counted a single time. The rearrangement uses TRBV2 and TRBJ2-5, with a tentative D call TRBD2 (6 bases). V was pared by 0 bases and J by 5 bases, with 16 bases between. This CDR3 region has 16 residues. From germline, CDR1 is SNHLY and CDR2 FYNNEI. The CDR3 here is CASSEALLAGGETQYF. The CDR3 DNA sequence: TGTGCCAGCAGTGAAGCCTTGCTGGCAGGAGGGGAGACCCAGTACTTC. Looking up the rest from reference TRBV2 and TRBJ2-5 gives the full variable domain: EPEVTQTPSHQVTQMGQEVILRCVPISNHLYFYWYRQILGQKVEFLVSFYNNEISEKSEIFDDQFSVERPDGSNFTLKIRSTKLEDSAMYFCASSEALLAGGETQYFGPGTRLLVL.

J is TRBJ1-2 and V is TRBV19; no clear D. Trimming took 4 bases from V and 6 from J, leaving 9 bases between them. From germline, CDR1 is LNHDA and CDR2 SQIVND (reference sequence). This CDR3 comprises 12 residues. The CDR3: CASSTEAHGYTF. For the CDR3, the DNA is TGTGCCAGTAGTACCGAGGCTCATGGCTACACCTTC.

This chain links TRBV4-2 with TRBJ2-1, with D tentatively TRBD2 (7 bases). The germline V gene encodes CDR1 LGHNA and CDR2 YNFKEQ. This CDR3 region has 17 residues. Trimming cost V 3 bases and J 6 bases, with 21 bases left between them. CDR3: CASSQAAGGGVRNEQFF. CDR3 nucleotide sequence: TGTGCCAGCAGCCAGGCGGCTGGCGGGGGCGTCCGCAATGAGCAGTTCTTC.

The V and J genes are TRBV7-3 and TRBJ2-3; D perhaps matches TRBD2 (5 bases). Germline values: CDR1 SGHTA, CDR2 FQGTGA. This CDR3 region has 15 residues. V shed 0 bases and J shed 2 bases, with 9 bases lying between them. The CDR3 region is CASSLTAGVTDTQYF. The CDR3 coding sequence is TGTGCCAGCAGCTTAACGGCGGGCGTCACAGATACGCAGTATTTT. Full variable domain (missing parts from reference TRBV7-3 and TRBJ2-3): GAGVSQTPSNKVTEKGKYVELRCDPISGHTALYWYRQSLGQGPEFLIYFQGTGAADDSGLPNDRFFAVRPEGSVSTLKIQRTERGDSAVYLCASSLTAGVTDTQYFGPGTRLTVL.

V gene TRBV30 combines with J gene TRBJ2-3; 8 bases are shared with TRBD2. V shed 7 bases, J shed 4 bases, and the junction held 4 bases outside the gene matches. CDR3 length: 12 residues. The germline V gene encodes CDR1 GTSNPN and CDR2 SVGIG (reference sequence). In DNA form, the CDR3 reads TGTGCCTTTAGCGGGGCAGCAGATACGCAGTATTTT. Amino acids: CAFSGAADTQYF.